The present T cell receptor beta chain was sequenced within a study of graft-versus-host responses after intestinal transplantation. Turning to the study itself: Recipients across the board were started on anti-thymocyte globulin induction, then kept on tacrolimus and steroids for about 3 years. Study-level findings and limits: In patients with graft-donor T cell macrochimerism, allograft graft-versus-host to host-versus-graft clonal ratios were high.

Assay: immunoSEQ multiplex PCR; the TCRdb copy retains only in-frame clones and omits some. The table lists 80,000 to 95,000 clones, about nine tenths of them singletons. V lost 2 bases and J 2 bases, leaving 11 bases between the germline ends. Germline CDR1 SEHNR, CDR2 FQNEAQ (reference sequence). The CDR3 has 15 amino acids. Worth noting for this clone: The target antigen is unknown.

The receptor was derived from a human donor who was the organ donor for an intestinal transplant. The sample consisted of unstimulated CD4+ T cells sorted from spleen or lymph node cells, taken before transplant. This chain links TRBV7-9 with TRBJ2-3; D is ambiguous. The CDR3, as DNA: TGTGCCAGCAGCTTATTAGCTAGACCCACAGATACGCAGTATTTT. As protein: CASSLLARPTDTQYF.